Each of the 11 T cell receptor beta chains below was sequenced from the same sample in a study of cytomegalovirus exposure and HLA in healthy donors. Amplification used 60 Vbeta primers and 13 Jbeta primers. Sequenced by immunoSEQ multiplex PCR; TCRdb stores in-frame clones only, minus some. This sample's clone table lists under 75,000 clones. Sequences were obtained from PBMCs. Receptors were obtained from a female donor in good health and CMV-seropositive.

The chain couples TRBV27 to TRBJ1-2; 9 bases are shared with TRBD1. CDR1 is MNHEY, CDR2 SMNVEV, per germline (reference sequence). The CDR3 has 14 amino acids. The junction had 6 bases not matched to a gene; V was cut back by 6 bases and J by 4 bases. In DNA, the CDR3 is TGTGCCAGCAGCCGAGGACAGGGGTCCTATGGCTACACCTTC. It encodes CASSRGQGSYGYTF.

The gene calls are TRBV30 and TRBJ1-2; the D gene is possibly TRBD1 (6 bases). Trimming cost V 4 bases and J 6 bases, with 21 bases left between them. CDR1 and CDR2 (germline): GTSNPN, SVGIG (reference sequence). The CDR3 runs to 15 residues. Written as DNA, the CDR3 is TGTGCCTGGACACTGGGGGCTTACCCCGCCCATGGCTACACCTTC. Protein product: CAWTLGAYPAHGYTF. The complete variable domain, with remaining parts taken from reference TRBV30 and TRBJ1-2, reads SQTIHQWPATLVQPVGSPLSLECTVEGTSNPNLYWYRQAAGRGLQLLFYSVGIGQISSEVPQNLSASRPQDRQFILSSKKLLLSDSGFYLCAWTLGAYPAHGYTFGSGTRLTVV.

The chain links TRBV6-1 to TRBJ1-2; 8 nucleotides agree with TRBD1. Germline CDR1 is MNHNS and CDR2 is SASEGT. J gave up 2 bases and V 1 base, and 0 bases lay outside the gene matches. The CDR3 sequence is 14 residues long. The chain's CDR3 is CASSEGDRNYGYTF. The CDR3 DNA follows: TGTGCCAGCAGTGAAGGGGACAGGAACTATGGCTACACCTTC.

This CDR3 reads CAISEWQDTEAFF. CDR3 sequence (DNA): TGTGCCATCAGTGAGTGGCAGGACACTGAAGCTTTCTTT. The V and J genes are TRBV10-3 and TRBJ1-1; D is undetermined. Trimming left V 1 base short and J 3 bases short, with 6 bases between. Per germline, CDR1 ENHRY and CDR2 SYGVKD. This CDR3 spans 13 amino acids.

V gene TRBV4-3 combines with J gene TRBJ2-1; 14 bases line up with TRBD2. V lost 5 bases and J lost 5; bases outside the gene matches: 8. Germline V gene lookup returns CDR1 LGHNA and CDR2 YSLEER. This CDR3 region has 17 residues. The CDR3, as DNA: TGCGCCAGCAGCTTCGGACTAGCGGGGGGCTCTAACAATGAGCAGTTCTTC. It translates to CASSFGLAGGSNNEQFF.

The chain recombines TRBV7-6 with TRBJ1-1; 7 nucleotides match TRBD1. Per the germline V gene, CDR1 is SGHVS and CDR2 is FNYEAQ. Trimming took 1 base from V and 4 from J; bases not matched to a gene: 12. The CDR3 is made up of 17 amino acids. CDR3 protein: CASSLVPGQRGTTEAFF. The CDR3 region has the DNA TGTGCCAGCAGCTTAGTCCCGGGACAGAGGGGGACCACTGAAGCTTTCTTT.

The chain links TRBV19 to TRBJ1-2; D call uncertain. The CDR3 is made up of 14 amino acids. Germline V lookup: CDR1 LNHDA, CDR2 SQIVND (reference sequence). V lost 2 bases and J lost 6, with 13 bases in between. The CDR3 reads CASSINSGVHGYTF. The CDR3 bases are TGTGCCAGTAGTATAAATAGCGGAGTTCATGGCTACACCTTC. Complete variable domain (other parts from reference TRBV19 and TRBJ1-2): DGGITQSPKYLFRKEGQNVTLSCEQNLNHDAMYWYRQDPGQGLRLIYYSQIVNDFQKGDIAEGYSVSREKKESFPLTVTSAQKNPTAFYLCASSINSGVHGYTFGSGTRLTVV.

The chain joins TRBV5-4 to TRBJ2-3; 8 positions match TRBD2. The length of the CDR3 is 15 residues. Germline CDR1 is SGHNT and CDR2 is YYREEE (reference sequence). V lost 4 bases, J lost 5 bases, and 9 bases stayed unmatched. This CDR3 is CASSIKAGEVDTQYF. As DNA, the CDR3 is TGTGCCAGCAGCATTAAAGCGGGAGAGGTAGATACGCAGTATTTT.

V usage is TRBV18 and J usage is TRBJ2-5; TRBD1 agrees at 9 bases. The assigned J gene may be wrong: the sequence end matches TRBJ2-7 better. Germline loops: CDR1 KGHSH, CDR2 LQKENI. The CDR3 contains 14 residues. The CDR3: CASSPMGQGGEQYF. The CDR3 DNA sequence: TGTGCCAGCTCACCAATGGGACAGGGTGGCGAGCAGTACTTC.

The genes are TRBV28 and TRBJ1-1; TRBD1 matches 10 bases. After removal of 7 bases from V and 5 bases from J, the junction contained 22 bases not matched to a gene. Germline V gene lookup returns CDR1 MDHEN and CDR2 SYDVKM. The CDR3 contains 19 residues. The chain's CDR3 is CASTAPSPGQGSPGTEAFF. CDR3 bases: TGTGCCAGCACCGCTCCCTCTCCGGGACAGGGGAGTCCAGGAACTGAAGCTTTCTTT.

The rearrangement joins TRBV18 to TRBJ2-2; D might be TRBD1 (5 bases). V was pared by 3 bases and J by 0 bases, with 11 bases between. This CDR3 is 16 amino acids long. CDR1 is KGHSH, CDR2 LQKENI, per germline. The CDR3 region is CASSPQTASNTGELFF. The CDR3 coding sequence is TGTGCCAGCTCACCCCAGACAGCTTCGAACACCGGGGAGCTGTTTTTT.